These T cell receptor beta chains were read from a single sample in a study of blood T cells in healthy people across ages. Each CDR3 protein is one row after TCRdb ran MiXCR on the 5' RACE reads. The sample holds about 1.6 million distinct CDR3 sequences; 34% are singletons and the top ten take over 9%. Sequencing input: blood. Receptors originate from a woman in her twenties or thirties in good health. Both conserved end residues are part of each CDR3. The D gene is left open where the match is weak. The size entry is marked missing in some rows and otherwise reads once, few, many or a size class.

d_call: TRBD2
clone_size: -
j_call: TRBJ2-7
v_call: TRBV2
cdr3_nt: TGTGCCACCACGGGTCTAGCGGGAGTACCCTACGAGCAGTACTTC
cdr3_aa: CATTGLAGVPYEQYF

d_call: TRBD2
clone_size: -
j_call: TRBJ2-1
v_call: TRBV20-1
cdr3_nt: TGCAGTGCTGCCCTGGCGGGGGGGCGCTTAGAGCAGTTCTTC
cdr3_aa: CSAALAGGRLEQFF

d_call: TRBD2
clone_size: -
j_call: TRBJ2-1
v_call: TRBV7-2
cdr3_nt: TGTGCCAGTAGCTTGACTAGCGGGATGGGGTCGAGTGAGCAGTTCTTC
cdr3_aa: CASSLTSGMGSSEQFF

d_call: -
clone_size: -
j_call: TRBJ2-3
v_call: TRBV7-2
cdr3_nt: TGTGCCAGCAGCACAGGGAAACTTCTCGCAGATACGCAGTATTTT
cdr3_aa: CASSTGKLLADTQYF

d_call: TRBD2
clone_size: few
j_call: TRBJ2-1
v_call: TRBV20-1
cdr3_nt: TGCAGTGCTAGGGGTACTAGCGGTGCCTCCTACAATGAGCAGTTCTTC
cdr3_aa: CSARGTSGASYNEQFF

d_call: -
clone_size: -
j_call: TRBJ1-1
v_call: TRBV10-3
cdr3_nt: TGTGCCATCACGGTGGATCTAGGAACTGAAGCTTTCTTT
cdr3_aa: CAITVDLGTEAFF

d_call: TRBD2
clone_size: -
j_call: TRBJ2-1
v_call: TRBV6-5
cdr3_nt: TGTGCCAGCAGTTACTCGGGGGGGGAGAGCTCCTACAATGAGCAGTTCTTC
cdr3_aa: CASSYSGGESSYNEQFF

d_call: -
clone_size: -
j_call: TRBJ2-7
v_call: TRBV4-1
cdr3_nt: TGCGCCAGCAGCCAAGTCGGAGGGACGCCGTCGTTCTACGAGCAGTACTTC
cdr3_aa: CASSQVGGTPSFYEQYF

d_call: -
clone_size: -
j_call: TRBJ1-2
v_call: TRBV30
cdr3_nt: TGTGCCTGGAACAGGGTTAACTATGGCTACACCTTC
cdr3_aa: CAWNRVNYGYTF

d_call: TRBD2
clone_size: few
j_call: TRBJ2-3
v_call: TRBV29-1
cdr3_nt: TGCAGCGTCTCTGGGACTAGCGGGCAGCCAGGTACGCAGTATTTT
cdr3_aa: CSVSGTSGQPGTQYF

d_call: -
clone_size: -
j_call: TRBJ1-4
v_call: TRBV10-3
cdr3_nt: TGTGCCACTAACAGGGAAGGTTCTGAAAAACTGTTTTTT
cdr3_aa: CATNREGSEKLFF

d_call: -
clone_size: -
j_call: TRBJ1-1
v_call: TRBV7-2
cdr3_nt: TGTGTCAGCAGCTTAGTGGGGACGGGGGGCACTGAAGCTTTCTTT
cdr3_aa: CVSSLVGTGGTEAFF

d_call: -
clone_size: few
j_call: TRBJ2-1
v_call: TRBV9
cdr3_nt: TGTGCCAGCAGCGGGCCTAACACTGAGCAGTTCTTC
cdr3_aa: CASSGPNTEQFF

d_call: TRBD2
clone_size: -
j_call: TRBJ2-7
v_call: TRBV5-1
cdr3_nt: TGCGCCAGCAGCATTCATAGCGGGAGTGGAAACGAGCAGTACTTC
cdr3_aa: CASSIHSGSGNEQYF

d_call: TRBD1
clone_size: few
j_call: TRBJ2-5
v_call: TRBV2
cdr3_nt: TGTGCCAGCCACCGACAGGGGAAACCTCAAGAGACCCAGTACTTC
cdr3_aa: CASHRQGKPQETQYF

d_call: TRBD2
clone_size: once
j_call: TRBJ2-5
v_call: TRBV15
cdr3_nt: TGTGCCGCCAGCAGAGATGCGGGAGTAGAGACCCAGTACTTC
cdr3_aa: CAASRDAGVETQYF

d_call: -
clone_size: -
j_call: TRBJ1-1
v_call: TRBV6-2/TRBV6-3
cdr3_nt: TGTGCCAGCAGTCACTCGGGCAGGGACTACCTCCTTACTGAAGCTTTCTTT
cdr3_aa: CASSHSGRDYLLTEAFF

d_call: TRBD2
clone_size: many
j_call: TRBJ2-1
v_call: TRBV7-2
cdr3_nt: TGTGCCAGCAGCTTAGTTCCCCGGGGGGGAGAGCAGTTCTTC
cdr3_aa: CASSLVPRGGEQFF

d_call: TRBD2
clone_size: many
j_call: TRBJ2-5
v_call: TRBV20-1
cdr3_nt: TGCAGTGCTTTTAGCGGGGGGGGAGAGACCCAGTACTTC
cdr3_aa: CSAFSGGGETQYF

d_call: TRBD1
clone_size: many
j_call: TRBJ2-7
v_call: TRBV9
cdr3_nt: TGTGCCAGCAGCGTCGGACAGGGGGCCTACGAGCAGTACTTC
cdr3_aa: CASSVGQGAYEQYF

d_call: -
clone_size: few
j_call: TRBJ1-5
v_call: TRBV12-3/TRBV12-4
cdr3_nt: TGTGCCAGCAGTTTATGGCCGACTAATCAGCCCCAGCATTTT
cdr3_aa: CASSLWPTNQPQHF

d_call: -
clone_size: few
j_call: TRBJ2-7
v_call: TRBV6-1
cdr3_nt: TGTGCCAGCAGTGAAGCCCTTCGGCCCCCCCCTTACGAGCAGTACTTC
cdr3_aa: CASSEALRPPPYEQYF